This T cell receptor (beta chain) comes out of a study of OX40 agonist ivuxolimab in advanced cancers. TCRdb keeps only in-frame clones here, not all; method: immunoSEQ multiplex PCR. This sample has 99,000 or so clones, with 84% found just once. The germline gives CDR1 SGHRS, CDR2 YFSETQ. The ends were cut back, 5 bases at V and 1 base at J, with 9 bases in the middle. The CDR3 has 13 amino acids. This TCR was sampled from an adult with an advanced solid tumor such as melanoma, head and neck, liver or kidney cancer. The chain has TRBV5-1 and TRBJ1-2; a weak D match, TRBD1 (6 bases). Sequenced here: CD4+ or CD8+ T cells sorted from blood, sampled in a trial of the OX40 agonist ivuxolimab. Here the CDR3 reads CASSEGVNYGYTF. CDR3 coding DNA: TGCGCCAGCAGTGAGGGGGTTAACTATGGCTACACCTTC.